The sequence of this TCR beta chain was determined in a study of blood T cell repertoires in COVID-19. The wider study: Both acute and convalescent COVID-19 samples were obtained from the United States, Italy and Spain. Nucleic acid was either cDNA or gDNA, and it came from T cells, B-cell-depleted T cells, or PBMCs.

Enrollees, about 18 to 90 years old, lived in 20 to 25 US areas. Germline CDR1 and CDR2: MNHEY and SMNVEV (reference sequence). This CDR3 comprises 15 residues. V was pared by 3 bases and J by 8 bases, with 14 bases between. Clones were sequenced by immunoSEQ multiplex PCR, and TCRdb holds only the in-frame ones, with some missing. Among fewer than 300,000 clones listed, around nine tenths were seen once. This clonotype was sampled from a woman aged 25-40 years who had recovered from COVID-19. Sequencing input: PBMCs or T cells enriched from blood (not recorded which). V and J are TRBV27 and TRBJ1-6; D remains unclear. Written as DNA, the CDR3 is TGTGCCAGCAGTTTGGATAAGCGTCGGGATTCACCCCTCCACTTT. Translation: CASSLDKRRDSPLHF.